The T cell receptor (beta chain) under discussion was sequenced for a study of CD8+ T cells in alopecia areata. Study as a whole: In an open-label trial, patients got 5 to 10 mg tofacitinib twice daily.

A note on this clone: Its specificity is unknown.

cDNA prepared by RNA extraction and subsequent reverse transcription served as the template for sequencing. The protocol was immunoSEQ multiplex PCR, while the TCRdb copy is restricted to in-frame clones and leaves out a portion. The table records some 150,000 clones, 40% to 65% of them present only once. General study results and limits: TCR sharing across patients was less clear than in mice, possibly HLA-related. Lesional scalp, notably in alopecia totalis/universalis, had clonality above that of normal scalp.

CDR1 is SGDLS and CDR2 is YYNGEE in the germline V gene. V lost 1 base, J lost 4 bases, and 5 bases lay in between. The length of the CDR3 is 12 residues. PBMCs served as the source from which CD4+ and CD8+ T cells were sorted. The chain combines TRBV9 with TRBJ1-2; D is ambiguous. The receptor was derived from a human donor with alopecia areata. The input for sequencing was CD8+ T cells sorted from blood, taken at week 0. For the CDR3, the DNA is TGTGCCAGCAGCGTACAACCCTATGGCTACACCTTC. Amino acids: CASSVQPYGYTF. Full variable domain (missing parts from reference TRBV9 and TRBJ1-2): DSGVTQTPKHLITATGQRVTLRCSPRSGDLSVYWYQQSLDQGLQFLIQYYNGEERAKGNILERFSAQQFPDLHSELNLSSLELGDSALYFCASSVQPYGYTFGSGTRLTVV.